Below are 18 T cell receptor beta chains sequenced from a single sample in a study of blood T cell repertoires in COVID-19. TCRdb keeps only in-frame clones here, not all; method: immunoSEQ multiplex PCR. Of some 310,000 clones listed, roughly 84% are singletons. Sequences were obtained from peripheral blood. The receptors originated from a man aged 50 or older with active or convalescent COVID-19.

V is TRBV27 and J is TRBJ2-4, with 7 bases that match TRBD2. V lost 5 bases to trimming and J lost 9 bases; unmatched junction nucleotides: 13. This CDR3 comprises 15 residues. Looked up from germline, CDR1 is MNHEY and CDR2 is SMNVEV (reference sequence). The CDR3 is CASSNFRGGEIIQYF. The CDR3 nucleotides are TGTGCCAGCAGTAACTTTCGTGGGGGGGAGATCATTCAGTACTTC.

The chain has TRBV7-3 and TRBJ1-1, with TRBD1 identical over 7 bases. This CDR3 is built from 18 residues. J gave up 0 bases and V 4 bases, and 14 bases lay outside the gene matches. Germline V CDR1 and CDR2: SGHTA, FQGTGA. CDR3 region: CASSCGTDHSPMNTEAFF. CDR3 sequence (DNA): TGTGCCAGCAGCTGCGGGACAGACCACAGCCCAATGAACACTGAAGCTTTCTTT.

The V gene is TRBV2, the J gene TRBJ2-1, with TRBD2 as a possible D gene (6 bases). With 1 base removed from V and 15 bases from J, the gap between germline ends came to 13 bases. From germline, CDR1 is SNHLY and CDR2 FYNNEI. This CDR3 spans 12 amino acids. The CDR3 protein is CASSEEGTGGFF. The CDR3 DNA sequence: TGTGCCAGCAGTGAAGAGGGGACCGGGGGGTTCTTC.

The chain employs TRBV28 and TRBJ2-2; TRBD1 agrees at 9 bases. The J segment lost 5 bases and the V segment lost 6 bases, leaving 7 bases of the junction unmatched. CDR1 and CDR2 (germline): MDHEN, SYDVKM. The CDR3 extends over 15 amino acids. CDR3 DNA sequence: TGTGCCAGCAGAGTAACCGGGACAGGGACCGGGGAGCTGTTTTTT. This encodes CASRVTGTGTGELFF.

This chain joins TRBV19 and TRBJ1-5, with 8 nucleotides matching TRBD1. Germline CDR1 is LNHDA and CDR2 is SQIVND (reference sequence). The ends lost 5 bases at V and 6 bases at J; junction bases unmatched: 6. CDR3 size: 14 residues. The chain's CDR3 is CASSRQGSVQPQHF. In DNA, the CDR3 is TGTGCCAGTAGTCGACAGGGGAGTGTTCAGCCCCAGCATTTT.

The V and J genes are TRBV11-3 and TRBJ2-7; 8 nucleotides agree with TRBD1. V shed 2 bases and J 6 bases; nucleotides not matched to a gene: 6. CDR1 is SGHNT, CDR2 YENEEA, per germline. The CDR3 contains 14 residues. CDR3 nucleotide sequence: TGTGCCAGCAGCTTACAGGGGGCGGCTTCCGAGCAGTACTTC. Its translation: CASSLQGAASEQYF.

CDR3 region: CASSPNPTNKDTQYF. The CDR3 coding sequence is TGTGCCAGCAGCCCGAACCCAACGAACAAAGATACGCAGTATTTT. The rearrangement uses TRBV3-1 (or the pseudogene TRBV3-2) and TRBJ2-3; D gene ambiguous. The CDR3 is made up of 15 amino acids. Germline V CDR1 and CDR2: LGHDT, YNNKEL (reference sequence). V was pared by 4 bases and J by 5 bases, with 16 bases between.

The gene calls are TRBV5-1 and TRBJ2-3; TRBD1 matches 8 bases. This CDR3 region has 11 residues. With V trimmed by 3 bases and J by 10 bases, 1 base remained unmatched. Germline lookup yields CDR1 SGHRS and CDR2 YFSETQ. CDR3 sequence: CASSSDRAQYF. CDR3 DNA sequence: TGCGCCAGCAGCTCGGACAGGGCGCAGTATTTT.

This clone showed up just a few times. CDR3 amino acids: CASSLGGVPGELFF. In DNA form, the CDR3 reads TGTGCCAGCAGCTTGGGCGGAGTGCCCGGGGAGCTGTTTTTT. The chain has TRBV5-6 and TRBJ2-2; D unresolved. CDR1 SGHDT and CDR2 YYEEEE come from the germline V gene. V was cut by 0 bases and J by 6 bases, with 9 bases left in between. CDR3 length equals 14 residues. Looking up the rest from reference TRBV5-6 and TRBJ2-2 gives the full variable domain: DAGVTQSPTHLIKTRGQQVTLRCSPKSGHDTVSWYQQALGQGPQFIFQYYEEEERQRGNFPDRFSGHQFPNYSSELNVNALLLGDSALYLCASSLGGVPGELFFGEGSRLTVL.

The chain employs TRBV6-5 and TRBJ1-1; D may be TRBD1 (6 bases). The CDR3 contains 15 residues. Trimming took 6 bases from V and 0 from J, leaving 14 bases between them. Germline-derived CDR1 and CDR2 are MNHEY and SVGAGI. CDR3 bases: TGTGCCAGCAGACGGACAGCTACCATGAACACTGAAGCTTTCTTT. This gives the protein CASRRTATMNTEAFF.

J is TRBJ2-1 and V is TRBV25-1; D gene unclear. The V and J ends lost 7 bases and 10 bases respectively, with 11 bases between them. Per germline, CDR1 MGHDK and CDR2 SYGVNS. The CDR3 runs 11 residues. Here the CDR3 DNA reads TGTGCCAGCACACGCCCCTACGAGCAGTTCTTC. Amino acids: CASTRPYEQFF. Based on the CDR3 plus reference TRBV25-1 and TRBJ2-1, the full variable domain is EADIYQTPRYLVIGTGKKITLECSQTMGHDKMYWYQQDPGMELHLIHYSYGVNSTEKGDLSSESTVSRIRTEHFPLTLESARPSHTSQYLCASTRPYEQFFGPGTRLTVL.

This rearrangement joins TRBV7-8 to TRBJ1-2; tentatively, D is TRBD1 (6 bases). The length of the CDR3 is 15 residues. Between the trimmed V and J ends, which lost 1 base and 4 bases, there was a span of 13 bases. CDR1 is SGHVS and CDR2 is FQNEAQ in the germline V gene. The CDR3 DNA reads TGTGCCAGCAGCTTAGGATGGGGGCAGGTCTATGGCTACACCTTC. It encodes CASSLGWGQVYGYTF.

The CDR3 DNA sequence: TGTGCCAGCAGCCAAGCGGAGCTAGCGGGAGGGCCGGGTAGTGAGCAGTACTTC. Amino acids: CASSQAELAGGPGSEQYF. The rearrangement uses TRBV4-2 and TRBJ2-7, with 12 bases aligning to TRBD2. Germline lookup yields CDR1 LGHNA and CDR2 YNFKEQ. Losses at the gene ends were 1 base for V and 7 bases for J; bases not matched to a gene: 14. CDR3 length: 18 residues.

V and J are TRBV27 and TRBJ1-6, with 7 bases aligning to TRBD1. The V gene end was trimmed by 3 bases and the J gene end by 6 bases; junction bases not matched to a gene: 11. CDR3 length: 17 amino acids. Germline-derived CDR1 and CDR2 are MNHEY and SMNVEV (reference sequence). The CDR3 here is CASSFRIGAGGNSPLHF. For the CDR3, the DNA is TGTGCCAGCAGTTTCCGCATAGGGGCAGGGGGTAATTCACCCCTCCACTTT.

The chain carries TRBV2 and TRBJ2-1; TRBD2 aligns across 12 bases. Germline-derived CDR1 and CDR2 are SNHLY and FYNNEI. Trimming cost V 4 bases and J 9 bases; bases outside gene matches: 7. CDR3 length: 15 amino acids. CDR3 nucleotides: TGTGCCAGCAGTGTGGAGAGACTAGCGGGAGTTGAGCAGTTCTTC. It codes for CASSVERLAGVEQFF.

This clone occurred once. The chain joins TRBV6-2 or TRBV6-3 to TRBJ2-4, with 7 bases matching TRBD2. The germline V gene has CDR1 MNHEY and CDR2 SVGEGT. V lost 6 bases to trimming and J lost 13 bases; unmatched junction nucleotides: 12. This CDR3 has 13 residues. This chain's CDR3 is CASSSGAGRKQYF. CDR3 bases: TGTGCCAGCAGCAGCGGGGCAGGGAGAAAGCAGTACTTC.

This clone turned up a few times. The chain employs TRBV28 and TRBJ1-4, with D maybe TRBD1 (6 bases). The CDR3 has 11 residues. Germline-derived CDR1 and CDR2 are MDHEN and SYDVKM. V dropped 5 bases and J dropped 13 bases, with 11 bases sitting between them. The CDR3 nucleotides are TGTGCCAGCAGTCTCAGGGGTGGACTGTTTTTT. It translates to CASSLRGGLFF. Based on the CDR3 plus reference TRBV28 and TRBJ1-4, the full variable domain is DVKVTQSSRYLVKRTGEKVFLECVQDMDHENMFWYRQDPGLGLRLIYFSYDVKMKEKGDIPEGYSVSREKKERFSLILESASTNQTSMYLCASSLRGGLFFGSGTQLSVL.

About this clone itself: Other DNA sequences of this sample code for an identical CDR3. The chain carries TRBV18 and TRBJ2-7, with TRBD1 as a possible D gene (5 bases). Trimming stripped 2 bases from V and 1 base from J, with 9 bases between. This CDR3 spans 14 amino acids. Germline CDR1 is KGHSH and CDR2 is LQKENI. The CDR3 here is CASSPGAGSYEQYF. The DNA of the CDR3 is TGTGCCAGCTCACCAGGCGCAGGGTCCTACGAGCAGTACTTC.